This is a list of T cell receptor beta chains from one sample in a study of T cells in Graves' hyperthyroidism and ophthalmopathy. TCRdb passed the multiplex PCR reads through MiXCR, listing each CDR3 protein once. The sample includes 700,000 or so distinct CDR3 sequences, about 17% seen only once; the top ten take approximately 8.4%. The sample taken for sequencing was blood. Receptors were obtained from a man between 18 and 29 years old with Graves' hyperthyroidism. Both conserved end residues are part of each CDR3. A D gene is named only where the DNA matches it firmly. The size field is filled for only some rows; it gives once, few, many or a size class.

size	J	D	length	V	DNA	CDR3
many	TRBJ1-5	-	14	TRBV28	TGTGCCAGCAGTTTAATTCAGAGTAATCAGCCCCAGCATTTT	CASSLIQSNQPQHF
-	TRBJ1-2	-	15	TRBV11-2	TGCGCCAGCAGCTTGGACATCGACGGGATCTATGGCTACACCTTC	CASSLDIDGIYGYTF
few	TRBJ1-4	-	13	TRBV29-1	TGCAGCGTTCTGGCCGGGACGCTTGAAAAACTGTTTTTT	CSVLAGTLEKLFF
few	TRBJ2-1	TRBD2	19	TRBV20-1	TGCAGTGCTAGACTAGCGGGAGGGCGATTAAAGTACTCCTACAATGAGCAGTTCTTC	CSARLAGGRLKYSYNEQFF
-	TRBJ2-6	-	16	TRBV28	TGTGCCAGCAATTCACGGGGGATCTCTGGGGCCAACGTCCTGACTTTC	CASNSRGISGANVLTF
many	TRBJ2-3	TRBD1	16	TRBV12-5	TGTGCTAGTGCCCCCCGGCCAGGGACAGTCACAGATACGCAGTATTTT	CASAPRPGTVTDTQYF
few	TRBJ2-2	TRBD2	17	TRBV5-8	TGTGCCAGCAGCTTGGAGGGTCTAGCGGAGAACACCGGGGAGCTGTTTTTT	CASSLEGLAENTGELFF
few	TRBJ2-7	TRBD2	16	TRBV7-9	TGTGCCAGCAGCTTAGTATCGGGACTAGCGGCCTACGAGCAGTACTTC	CASSLVSGLAAYEQYF
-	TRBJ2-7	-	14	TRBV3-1	TGTGCCAGCAGCCCTTGGGACGGACCCTACGAGCAGTACTTC	CASSPWDGPYEQYF
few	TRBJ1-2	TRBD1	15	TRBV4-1	TGCGCCAGCAGCCTCCGGACAGGGGAAGAGGCTGGCTACACCTTC	CASSLRTGEEAGYTF
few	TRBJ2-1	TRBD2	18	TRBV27	TGTGCCAGCAGTTTAGGGGCTAGCGGGAGTAGGTCCTACAATGAGCAGTTCTTC	CASSLGASGSRSYNEQFF
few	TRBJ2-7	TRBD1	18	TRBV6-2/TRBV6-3	TGTGCCAGCAGTGGGACTCCGGGACAGGGCCCTTCATGGGTCGAGCAGTACTTC	CASSGTPGQGPSWVEQYF
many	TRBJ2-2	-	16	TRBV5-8	TGTGCCAGCAGCCTTTCGGCAGGGTCGAACACCGGGGAGCTGTTTTTT	CASSLSAGSNTGELFF
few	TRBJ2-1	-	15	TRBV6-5	TGTGCCAGCAGTTACGGGGTAGGCTTCTACAATGAGCAGTTCTTC	CASSYGVGFYNEQFF
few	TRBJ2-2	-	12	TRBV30	TGTGCCTGGATAAAGGGGGGGGGGGAGCTGTTTTTT	CAWIKGGGELFF
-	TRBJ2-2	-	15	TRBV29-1	TGCAGCGTTGAGATTGCGGGGATAGACACCGGGGAGCTGTTTTTT	CSVEIAGIDTGELFF
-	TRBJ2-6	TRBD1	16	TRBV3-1	TGTGCCAGCAGGCTTAAACAGGGGACTGGGGCCAACGTCCTGACTTTC	CASRLKQGTGANVLTF
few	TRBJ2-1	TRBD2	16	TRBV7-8	TGTGCCAGCAGCTTATATGGGACTAGCGGGCCAAATGAGCAGTTCTTC	CASSLYGTSGPNEQFF
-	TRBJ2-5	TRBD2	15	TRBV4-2	TGTGCCAGCAGCCAAGATCGTCCTAGCGGGGAGACCCAGTACTTC	CASSQDRPSGETQYF
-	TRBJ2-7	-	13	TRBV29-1	TGCAGCGTGATAATCCGGACCGGCTTGGAGCAGTACTTC	CSVIIRTGLEQYF
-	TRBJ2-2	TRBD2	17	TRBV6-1	TGTGCCACCCCGCTCGGACTAGCTCTATCGAACACCGGGGAGCTGTTTTTT	CATPLGLALSNTGELFF
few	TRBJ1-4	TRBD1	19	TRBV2	TGTGCCAGCAAAACAGGACAGGCGCCCCACTTTGCAACTAATGAAAAACTGTTTTTT	CASKTGQAPHFATNEKLFF
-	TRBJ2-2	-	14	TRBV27	TGTGCCAGCGGTTTATATTGGGGTTCCGGGGAGCTGTTTTTT	CASGLYWGSGELFF
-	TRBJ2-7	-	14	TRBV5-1	TGCGCCAGCTCGCGACGGGCGTCAGAGGGGGAGCAGTACTTC	CASSRRASEGEQYF
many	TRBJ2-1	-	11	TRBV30	TGTGCCTGGGCGTACTACAATGAGCAGTTCTTC	CAWAYYNEQFF
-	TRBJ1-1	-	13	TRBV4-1	TGCGCCAGCAGAGGGGGTTTGAACACTGAAGCTTTCTTT	CASRGGLNTEAFF
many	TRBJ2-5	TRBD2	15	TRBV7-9	TGTGCCAGCAGTTCCTTAGCGGGTGGAGGGGAGACCCAGTACTTC	CASSSLAGGGETQYF
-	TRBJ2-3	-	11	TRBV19	TGTGCCAGTAGGGCCGGGGAGACGCAGTATTTT	CASRAGETQYF
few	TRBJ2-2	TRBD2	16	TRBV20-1	TGCAGTGCTAGAGACCCACTTGGGCTAGCGGCCGGGGAGCTGTTTTTT	CSARDPLGLAAGELFF
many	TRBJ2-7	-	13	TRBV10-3	TGTGCCATCAGTGGTACAGGGCCCCACGAGCAGTACTTC	CAISGTGPHEQYF
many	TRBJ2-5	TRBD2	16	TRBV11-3	TGTGCCAGCAGCTTAGTCTTGCTAGCGGGAGTGGAGACCCAGTACTTC	CASSLVLLAGVETQYF
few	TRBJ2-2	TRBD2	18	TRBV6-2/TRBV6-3	TGTGCCAGCAGTTATGATTTAGGGACTAGCGGGAGTTCCGGGGAGCTGTTTTTT	CASSYDLGTSGSSGELFF
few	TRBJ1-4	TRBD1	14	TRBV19	TGTGCCAGTAGGGGACAGGGGGCTGTCGAAAAACTGTTTTTT	CASRGQGAVEKLFF
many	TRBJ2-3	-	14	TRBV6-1	TGTGCCAGCAGTCTTGACAGGAACACAGATACGCAGTATTTT	CASSLDRNTDTQYF
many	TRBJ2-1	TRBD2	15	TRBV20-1	TGCAGTGCTAGAGAGGGAGCGGGAGGTTACAATGAGCAGTTCTTC	CSAREGAGGYNEQFF
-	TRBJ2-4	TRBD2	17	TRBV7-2	TGTGCCAGCAGCTGCACGACTAGCGGAATAGCCAAAAACATTCAGTACTTC	CASSCTTSGIAKNIQYF
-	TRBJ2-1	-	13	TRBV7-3	TGTGCCAGCAGCTTAATCCCGTTTGGTGAGCAGTTCTTC	CASSLIPFGEQFF
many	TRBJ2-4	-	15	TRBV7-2	TGTGCCAGCAGCTTAGGAGGAGCAGTTAAAAACATTCAGTACTTC	CASSLGGAVKNIQYF
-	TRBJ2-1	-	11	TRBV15	TGTGCCACCAGTCCCCCCAATGAGCAGTTCTTC	CATSPPNEQFF
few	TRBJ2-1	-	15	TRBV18	TGTGCCAGCTCACCACTACGGGCGGGGACCAATGAGCAGTTCTTC	CASSPLRAGTNEQFF
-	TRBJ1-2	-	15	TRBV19	TGTGCCAGTAGTATATCCGGAGAACCTCTCTATGGCTACACCTTC	CASSISGEPLYGYTF
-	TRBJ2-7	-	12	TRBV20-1	TGCAGTGCTAGAGGCGGGACCTACGATCAGTACTTC	CSARGGTYDQYF
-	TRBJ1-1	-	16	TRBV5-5	TGTGCCAGCAGCCAAGACAGGCGGCCCTTGGACACTGAAGCTTTCTTT	CASSQDRRPLDTEAFF
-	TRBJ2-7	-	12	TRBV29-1	TGCAGCGTTATACAGGTACCCTACGAGCAGTACTTC	CSVIQVPYEQYF
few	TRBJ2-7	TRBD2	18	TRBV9	TGTGCCAGCAGCGTAGGTGGGAGTAGCGGGAGTCGTCCCTACGAGCAGTACTTC	CASSVGGSSGSRPYEQYF
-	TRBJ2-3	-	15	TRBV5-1	TGCGCCAGCAGCTCCGGGCCTAGGAGGCCAGATACGCAGTATTTT	CASSSGPRRPDTQYF
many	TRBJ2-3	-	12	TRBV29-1	TGCCTCGCTCGGGGTAGCACAGATACGCAGTATTTT	CLARGSTDTQYF
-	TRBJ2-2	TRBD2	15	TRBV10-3	TGTGCCATCAGTGTAGCGGGTTCGAACACCGGGGAGCTGTTTTTT	CAISVAGSNTGELFF